This T cell receptor beta chain derives from a study of blood T cell repertoires in COVID-19 (dated by TCRdb to 2018 to 2020). Regarding the study in general: The collaborator samples originated in the United States, Italy and Spain and spanned the acute and convalescent phases of COVID-19. The prospective study material was composed of cDNA or gDNA derived from T cells, B-cell-depleted T cells, or PBMCs. The dataset comprised deeply sampled blood TCRbeta repertoires from subjects exposed to, actively infected with, or recovered from COVID-19. The repertoires were made available in a free public database intended to serve as a resource for research on the immune response to SARS-CoV-2. The samples were drawn from two sources: the first 160 participants of the ongoing ImmuneRACE study, and over 950 subjects contributed by 6 global collaborators. Sample metadata almost always included a de-identified subject ID, COVID-19 status, age in years and sex. HLA class I and class II types, where available, came from metadata supplied by the sample provider rather than from assay-based typing. Overall study results and their limits: The amount of clinical and demographic metadata varied by source and participant and was provided uncurated.

TCRbeta CDR3 regions were amplified from genomic DNA by means of the immunoSEQ Assay, a bias-controlled multiplex PCR. Per the original workflow: The number of nucleated cells in each sample was estimated by amplification of reference gene primers within the assay. To quantify the absolute abundance of each unique TCRbeta CDR3 rearrangement, sequence reads were collapsed and filtered. For each sample, productive Simpson clonality was calculated as the square root of Simpson's diversity index across productive rearrangements. As stored in TCRdb, this immuneACCESS dataset retains in-frame rearrangements with V and J assigned. A fraction of the clones does not appear; measured against another copy, unresolved V genes explain less than half of the discrepancy, and the remainder lacks a known reason. V, J and clone size were drawn from that table, and D and trimming were deduced from the DNA. The sample contains 100,000 to 150,000 clones, nearly 90% of them found a single time. The top ten constitute roughly 4% of the sample.

A note on this clone: Its antigen is currently not known. Base quality data are lacking; no much larger clone is found one base away.

Inclusive of the bounding cysteine and phenylalanine, the CDR3 is 17 residues long. Left in the record is the CDR3 DNA by itself, 51 bases read in frame from the first base. Trimmed from V: 6 bases; trimmed from J: 6 bases; junction bases lacking a gene match: 12. The CDR1 and CDR2 encoded by the germline V gene are KGHSH and LQKENI. At one collaborating source in Seattle, patients were enrolled during active infection and were followed longitudinally through the course of disease. Each collaborating institution followed its own protocols to collect whole blood in K2EDTA tubes. Collaborator samples were shipped for TCRbeta analysis as frozen whole blood, isolated PBMCs, or DNA extracted from either sample type.

The receptor's source is a woman in her sixties or seventies with COVID-19, enrolled during active disease. The sequenced sample was peripheral blood. The chain links TRBV18 with TRBJ1-5, with 12 bases in between that match TRBD1. Read as DNA, the sequence is TGTGCCAGCTCCGGCACCCGGGACAGGGGGCAATTTCAGCCCCAGCATTTT. This is translated as CASSGTRDRGQFQPQHF.